This T cell receptor beta chain was sequenced in a study of blood T cells in healthy people across ages. Notes on the study in general: Lack of knowledge of donor CMV status possibly confounded expanded clonotype changes.

Looked up from germline, CDR1 is SGDLS and CDR2 is YYNGEE. Unmatched junction bases numbered 6, after V lost 4 bases and J lost 0 bases. This CDR3 spans 15 amino acids. For the second PCR, which ran for 7 to 11 cycles, a sample-barcoded 5' primer and a J-beta primer mix were used. Each cDNA molecule received a tag from a template-switch adaptor that had 12 random nucleotides. No fewer than 3 million CDR3-containing paired-end reads came from each sample. Using its own MiXCR run on the 5' RACE reads, TCRdb lists one record per CDR3 protein. The table includes some 1,500,000 distinct CDR3 sequences, approximately 43% detected once. This clonotype was detected only a few times. Antigen specificity is unknown.

This chain connects TRBV9 to TRBJ1-2, with 7 positions matching TRBD1. Sequencing used blood. The sequence came from a woman under 30 in good health. Here the CDR3 reads CASSTRQGANYGYTF. As DNA, the CDR3 is TGTGCCAGCAGCACCCGACAGGGAGCTAACTATGGCTACACCTTC.